The 14 T cell receptor beta chains given below trace back to one sample, sequenced in a study of blood T cell repertoires in COVID-19. Assay: immunoSEQ multiplex PCR; the TCRdb copy retains only in-frame clones and omits some. The repertoire holds more than 300,000 clones, with 87% as singletons. The sequencing sample was made of PBMCs or T cells enriched from blood (not recorded which). The receptors come from a woman aged 25 to 39 who had recovered from COVID-19.

V is TRBV6-5 and J is TRBJ1-1; tentative D call: TRBD1 (6 bases). The CDR3 sequence is 13 residues long. V dropped 7 bases and J dropped 5 bases, with 14 bases sitting between them. Per the germline V gene, CDR1 is MNHEY and CDR2 is SVGAGI. The CDR3 is CASNINRETEAFF. CDR3 sequence (DNA): TGTGCCAGCAATATAAACAGGGAGACTGAAGCTTTCTTT.

This clone was picked up one time. V usage is TRBV30 and J usage is TRBJ2-7; D is perhaps TRBD1 (6 bases). Trimming removed 1 base at V and 9 bases at J, with 25 bases between. The CDR3 extends over 16 amino acids. Germline V gives CDR1 GTSNPN, CDR2 SVGIG (reference sequence). DNA of the CDR3: TGTGCCTGGAGTGCCGACCCACAGGGAAGTAGTATCGTGCAGTACTTC. This codes for CAWSADPQGSSIVQYF.

In this sample, this clone turned up once. The genes are TRBV2 and TRBJ1-4; D perhaps matches TRBD1 (6 bases). This CDR3 has 15 amino acids. Deletions cut 1 base from V and 6 bases from J, with 12 bases between. CDR1 SNHLY and CDR2 FYNNEI come from the germline V gene. In DNA form, the CDR3 reads TGTGCCAGCAGTGAAGGGGCAGGGGTGGATGAAAAACTGTTTTTT. This codes for CASSEGAGVDEKLFF.

V is TRBV2 and J is TRBJ1-5; D gene uncertain. Germline V gene lookup returns CDR1 SNHLY and CDR2 FYNNEI. Trimming removed 7 bases at V and 5 bases at J, with 18 bases between. CDR3 length: 15 amino acids. Written as DNA, the CDR3 is TGTGCCAGCACCGACCGGAGGACGGCCGATCAGCCCCAGCATTTT. Translation gives CASTDRRTADQPQHF.

This clone was recorded once. V and J are TRBV6-5 and TRBJ1-4; D call uncertain. Trimming took off 6 bases at V and 13 bases at J, with 21 bases between the two ends. CDR1 is MNHEY, CDR2 SVGAGI, per germline. The CDR3 contains 14 residues. CDR3 DNA: TGTGCCAGCAGCGGGGAGATTCGAAAAACGGCACTGTTTTTT. This codes for CASSGEIRKTALFF.

The chain combines TRBV9 with TRBJ2-1; 13 nucleotides align to TRBD2. Per the germline V gene, CDR1 is SGDLS and CDR2 is YYNGEE. V was clipped by 4 bases and J by 7 bases; unmatched bases: 11. The CDR3 loop spans 17 amino acids. The chain's CDR3 is CASSPPKLAGGQNEQFF. DNA of the CDR3: TGTGCCAGCAGCCCACCCAAACTAGCGGGGGGGCAAAATGAGCAGTTCTTC.

The chain employs TRBV6-2 or TRBV6-3 and TRBJ1-2, with D possibly matching TRBD1 (5 bases). Per germline, CDR1 MNHEY and CDR2 SVGEGT. V was cut by 5 bases and J by 8 bases, with 12 bases left in between. This CDR3 region has 12 residues. Here the CDR3 DNA reads TGTGCCAGCAGTGACGCCGGGGGGGGCTACACCTTC. This codes for CASSDAGGGYTF.

The rearrangement uses TRBV6-5 and TRBJ1-1, with D possibly TRBD1 on 5 matching bases. The CDR3 is 14 amino acids. Germline V gene sequence: CDR1 MNHEY, CDR2 SVGAGI. Deletions cut 5 bases from V and 4 bases from J, with 14 bases between. The CDR3 reads CASSPRGGVTEAFF. DNA for the CDR3: TGTGCCAGCAGTCCCCGCGGGGGTGTCACTGAAGCTTTCTTT.

This clone was seen more than once but under ten times. The chain couples TRBV27 to TRBJ2-1; 7 bases are a match to TRBD1. CDR3 length: 13 amino acids. The germline CDR1 and CDR2 sequences are MNHEY and SMNVEV (reference sequence). V shed 6 bases and J 4 bases; nucleotides not matched to a gene: 3. The CDR3 spells CASSVTGYNEQFF. CDR3 nucleotides: TGTGCCAGCAGCGTGACAGGGTACAATGAGCAGTTCTTC.

This clone was found once. This chain connects TRBV11-2 to TRBJ1-6, with 7 positions matching TRBD1. The CDR3 is made up of 15 amino acids. Germline lookup yields CDR1 SGHAT and CDR2 FQNNGV. V was clipped by 3 bases and J by 10 bases; unmatched bases: 9. The CDR3: CASSFLEGALSPLHF. The CDR3 DNA sequence: TGTGCCAGCAGCTTTTTGGAGGGGGCTTTATCACCCCTCCACTTT.

The chain uses TRBV6-6 and TRBJ1-2, with TRBD1 matching over 7 bases. The CDR3 is 13 amino acids. V lost 5 bases, J lost 7 bases, and 7 bases stayed unmatched. The germline CDR1 and CDR2 sequences are MNHNY and SVGAGI (reference sequence). The DNA of the CDR3 is TGTGCCAGCAGTACCCTCCAGGGGGGTGGCTACACCTTC. The encoded protein is CASSTLQGGGYTF.

This chain links TRBV5-6 with TRBJ1-6, with 7 bases that match TRBD1. This CDR3 has 14 amino acids. V shed 2 bases, J shed 7 bases, and the junction held 3 bases outside the gene matches. From germline, CDR1 is SGHDT and CDR2 YYEEEE. The CDR3 nucleotides are TGTGCCAGCAGCTTACAGGGGAGAAATTCACCCCTCCACTTT. This gives the protein CASSLQGRNSPLHF.

The V and J genes are TRBV6-5 and TRBJ2-3; 11 bases match TRBD2. Per germline, CDR1 MNHEY and CDR2 SVGAGI. The CDR3 totals 14 residues. The junction had 3 bases not matched to a gene; V was cut back by 6 bases and J by 4 bases. DNA for the CDR3: TGTGCCAGCAGAACGGGACTAGCGGCAGATACGCAGTATTTT. Residues: CASRTGLAADTQYF.

Only a few counts were recorded for this clone. The chain uses TRBV3-1 (or the pseudogene TRBV3-2) and TRBJ1-5; D gene unclear. Germline CDR1 is LGHDT and CDR2 is YNNKEL (reference sequence). The CDR3 is 14 residues long. V shed 6 bases and J shed 0 bases, with 9 bases lying between them. The CDR3, as DNA: TGTGCCAGCAGTCCGCGGGGTAGCAATCAGCCCCAGCATTTT. Its translation: CASSPRGSNQPQHF.